This TCR beta chain was sequenced in a study of pediatric ulcerative colitis. TCRdb's copy holds only in-frame clones and misses some; the assay was immunoSEQ multiplex PCR. The sample has about 64,000 clones, 85% to 90% seen once; the top ten hold 3% to 4.5%. J was trimmed by 6 bases and V by 4 bases; bases with no gene match: 8. Germline values: CDR1 LGHNT, CDR2 FRNRAP. The CDR3 has 15 residues. Material for sequencing was blood. The TCR was taken from a boy younger than 18 with severe ulcerative colitis. The rearrangement joins TRBV12-5 to TRBJ2-3, with TRBD1 matching over 9 bases. The DNA of the CDR3 is TGTGCTAGTGGTTCTCCGGGACAGGGCTCGGATACGCAGTATTTT. It is translated as CASGSPGQGSDTQYF.